These 11 T cell receptor beta chains originate from one sample sequenced in a study of T cell clonality in common variable immunodeficiency. Study-level points and caveats: Reportedly, TCR beta sequences from common variable immunodeficiency showed fewer deletions and N-nucleotide insertions.

These receptors lack a known antigen. Profiling relied on immunoSEQ multiplex PCR, and the TCRdb table lists in-frame clones only, not all of them. This repertoire holds 32,000 or so clones, and none appear only once. Sequencing was performed on peripheral blood mononuclear cells. These receptors were taken from a human donor with common variable immunodeficiency.

This clone has a count of ten or more. CDR3 residues: CASSPATSDTGELFF. CDR3 DNA, as far as it was read: TGCGCCAGCAGCCCCGCGACTAGCGACACCGGGGAG. The chain combines TRBV5-1 with TRBJ2-2; 8 bases are shared with TRBD2. With the read ending 3 residues before the CDR3 end, the germline J gene is used to fill in that end. J gave up 3 bases and V 4 bases, and 5 bases lay outside the gene matches. The germline V gene encodes CDR1 SGHRS and CDR2 YFSETQ. There are 15 residues in the CDR3. The variable domain in full, with the rest retrieved from reference TRBV5-1 and TRBJ2-2, is KAGVTQTPRYLIKTRGQQVTLSCSPISGHRSVSWYQQTPGQGLQFLFEYFSETQRNKGNFPGRFSGRQFSNSRSEMNVSTLELGDSALYLCASSPATSDTGELFFGEGSRLTVL.

Many counts were recorded for this clone. The read ends 3 residues shy of where the CDR3 ends; the end is completed using the germline J gene. The V call is TRBV29-1, the J call TRBJ1-1; D perhaps matches TRBD1 (5 bases). CDR1 is SQVTM, CDR2 ANQGSEA, per germline. Trimming pared 6 bases from V and 5 bases from J, leaving 28 bases between. The CDR3 runs 17 residues. The CDR3 loop reads CSVAPLGPRVSGTEAFF. The sequenced part of the CDR3 DNA is TGCAGCGTCGCCCCACTGGGACCTAGGGTCAGCGGGACTGAA.

For this clone: The CDR3 goes on 3 residues after the read ends, and that part is filled in from the germline J gene. The chain combines TRBV6-1 with TRBJ2-7; 10 nucleotides match TRBD1. Unmatched junction bases numbered 14, after V lost 0 bases and J lost 3 bases. CDR1 is MNHNS, CDR2 SASEGT, per germline. The CDR3 contains 19 residues. The covered CDR3 bases are TGTGCCAGCAGTGAAGCGCTTCGGGGACCGGGACAGGGGTTCTACGAG. Protein product: CASSEALRGPGQGFYE. The entire CDR3 protein is CASSEALRGPGQGFYEQYF.

This clone was recorded a few times. The read ends 3 residues early relative to the CDR3; the germline J gene fills the gap. The V and J genes are TRBV30 and TRBJ2-2; 7 bases align to TRBD1. The germline CDR1 and CDR2 sequences are GTSNPN and SVGIG (reference sequence). This CDR3 has 13 amino acids. The CDR3 DNA, read in part, is TGTGCCTGGAACCAGGGACAGTTAGAATCG. Translated, it gives CAWNQGQLES. The complete CDR3 sequence is CAWNQGQLESLFF.

A remark on this clone: Read coverage stops 3 residues before the CDR3 terminus; the germline J gene supplies the remainder. The same CDR3 is also encoded by other DNA sequences in this sample. The chain uses TRBV7-9 and TRBJ1-2; D gene unclear. V shed 3 bases and J shed 3 bases, with 5 bases lying between them. The germline CDR1 and CDR2 sequences are SEHNR and FQNEAQ (reference sequence). The CDR3 runs 12 residues. CDR3 sequence: CASSFLDYGYTF. CDR3 DNA, as far as it was read: TGTGCCAGCAGCTTCCTAGACTATGGC.

This clone has a handful of counts. From the germline J gene comes the end of the CDR3, since the read stops 3 residues before it. The chain couples TRBV29-1 to TRBJ2-5; 8 bases align to TRBD1. Germline CDR1 and CDR2: SQVTM and ANQGSEA. V was clipped by 5 bases and J by 2 bases; unmatched bases: 1. This CDR3 spans 12 amino acids. The CDR3 spells CSVRTGQETQYF. The sequenced part of the CDR3 DNA is TGCAGCGTTCGGACAGGGCAAGAGACC. The full variable domain, rest sourced from reference TRBV29-1 and TRBJ2-5, is SAVISQKPSRDICQRGTSLTIQCQVDSQVTMMFWYRQQPGQSLTLIATANQGSEATYESGFVIDKFPISRPNLTFSTLTVSNMSPEDSSIYLCSVRTGQETQYFGPGTRLLVL.

This clone was observed at least ten times. The CDR3 DNA, read in part, is TGTGCCAGCAGTGTTACCGGGACTAGCGGCGGGGAG. It is translated as CASSVTGTSGGE. The whole CDR3 protein is CASSVTGTSGGELFF. The rearrangement joins TRBV6-1 to TRBJ2-2; 11 nucleotides align to TRBD2. The read terminates 3 residues before the CDR3 end, so the remaining end is supplied by the germline J gene. Germline V gene lookup returns CDR1 MNHNS and CDR2 SASEGT. Trimming cost V 4 bases and J 7 bases; bases outside gene matches: 5. There are 15 residues in the CDR3.

This clone appeared a few times. A junction boundary mismatches the germline segment, possibly from a read error. The covered CDR3 bases are TGTGCCAGCAGTTCCCGGGACAGGCGAACTAAGGAAAAA. It yields the protein CASSSRDRRTKEK. The full CDR3 sequence reads CASSSRDRRTKEKLFF. The chain recombines TRBV2 with TRBJ1-4, with TRBD1 matching over 8 bases. The CDR3 end is not reached by the read, which stops 3 residues before it; the germline J gene fills it in. The CDR3 contains 16 residues. Germline loops: CDR1 SNHLY, CDR2 FYNNEI.

This clone showed up many times. The read falls 3 residues short of the CDR3 end, and the missing part is taken from the germline J gene. This chain links TRBV10-3 with TRBJ1-1; TRBD1 agrees at 9 bases. Germline V lookup: CDR1 ENHRY, CDR2 SYGVKD. The J segment lost 2 bases and the V segment lost 10 bases, leaving 8 bases of the junction unmatched. The CDR3 is made up of 14 amino acids. CDR3 in amino acids: CATLPGQGNTEAFF. The covered CDR3 bases are TGTGCCACCCTCCCGGGACAGGGTAACACTGAA.

On this clone: Sequencing ends 3 residues short of the CDR3 end; the germline J gene provides the rest. This chain joins TRBV30 and TRBJ2-3; unclear D gene. With 1 base removed from V and 8 bases from J, the gap between germline ends came to 4 bases. Per the germline V gene, CDR1 is GTSNPN and CDR2 is SVGIG (reference sequence). This CDR3 is 10 amino acids long. The CDR3 loop is CAWSAGTQYF. The sequenced part of the CDR3 DNA is TGTGCCTGGAGTGCGGGTACG.

This clone came up a few times. The CDR3: CASSEALWSRTSRTDTQYF. Partial CDR3 DNA: TGTGCCAGCAGTGAAGCCCTCTGGAGCAGGACTAGCCGCACAGATACG. This chain connects TRBV6-1 to TRBJ2-3; TRBD2 matches 8 bases. The sequenced fragment ends 3 residues before the CDR3 boundary, so the rest is inferred from the germline J gene. This CDR3 region has 19 residues. From germline, CDR1 is MNHNS and CDR2 SASEGT. J gave up 1 base and V 0 bases, and 12 bases lay outside the gene matches.